This T cell receptor (beta chain) was sequenced in a study of OX40 agonist ivuxolimab in advanced cancers. For the study at large: Dose-escalation patients were diagnosed with hepatocellular carcinoma, melanoma, renal cell cancer or head and neck cancer. Study-level findings and limits: CD4+ and CD8+ blood T cells expanded clonally by week 6 at 0.1 to 3.0 mg/kg.

Worth noting for this clone: Its antigen is unidentified.

The protocol was immunoSEQ multiplex PCR, while the TCRdb copy is restricted to in-frame clones and leaves out a portion. The sample holds just under 65,000 clones, 81% seen once. Unmatched junction bases numbered 13, after V lost 1 base and J lost 0 bases. The length of the CDR3 is 21 residues. Germline CDR1 and CDR2: SGHDN and FVKESK. The V and J genes are TRBV14 and TRBJ2-3; 13 bases align to TRBD2. The source of this sequence is an adult with an advanced solid tumor such as melanoma, head and neck, liver or kidney cancer. Sample: CD4+ or CD8+ T cells sorted from blood, taken in a trial of the OX40 agonist ivuxolimab. CDR3: CASSQGIRLAGGRTSTDTQYF. Here the CDR3 DNA reads TGTGCCAGCAGCCAAGGGATAAGACTAGCGGGGGGCCGAACTAGCACAGATACGCAGTATTTT.